The sequence of this TCR beta chain was determined in a study of blood T cell repertoires in COVID-19. Looking at the study overall: Sites in the United States, Italy and Spain provided acute and convalescent COVID-19 samples. T cells, B-cell-depleted T cells, or PBMCs provided the cDNA or gDNA that served as material.

Looked up from germline, CDR1 is LNHNV and CDR2 is YYDKDF (reference sequence). CDR3 length: 15 amino acids. Trimming took 0 bases from V and 6 from J, leaving 15 bases between them. Original methodology: For nucleated cells, counts were estimated from reference gene primer amplification. Profiled with immunoSEQ multiplex PCR; TCRdb holds only in-frame clones, not every one. That table is the source of V, J and clone size, and D and trimming were worked out from the DNA. Altogether about 70,000 clones are present, around 80% being singletons, with the ten largest covering roughly 9.7%. What was sequenced was peripheral blood. The source of this sequence is a woman aged 80 or over with acute or convalescent COVID-19. The chain links TRBV15 to TRBJ2-7; a possible D gene is TRBD2 (6 bases). The CDR3 DNA follows: TGTGCCACCAGCAGAGATATCAGCCGAGCGGGCGAGCAGTACTTC. This translates into CATSRDISRAGEQYF.